This T cell receptor (beta chain) was found in a study of blood T cells in healthy people across ages. Regarding the study as a whole: Investigators viewed diversity estimates from one million T cells as underestimates, the study reported.

Using a J-beta primer mix together with a sample-barcoded 5' primer, a second PCR was run for roughly 6 to 12 cycles. TCRdb fed the 5' RACE reads into MiXCR, producing one record per CDR3 protein. The sample has hundreds of thousands of distinct CDR3 sequences; approximately 22% are singletons. The CDR3 contains 14 residues. Germline CDR1 reads SGHRS; CDR2 reads YFSETQ. In each sample, at least 6.5 million PBMCs were isolated. In the case of this clonotype: Its antigen is unknown.

Sequences were obtained from blood. This TCR was recovered from a man between 65 and 85 years old in good health. The chain combines TRBV5-1 with TRBJ2-5; possibly TRBD1 or TRBD2 for D (5 bases each). TRBJ2-7 matches the DNA end more closely, so the J call is doubtful. The CDR3 coding sequence is TGCGCCAGCAGCCCCCGGGACCCCACCTACGAGCAGTACTTC. Its translation: CASSPRDPTYEQYF.